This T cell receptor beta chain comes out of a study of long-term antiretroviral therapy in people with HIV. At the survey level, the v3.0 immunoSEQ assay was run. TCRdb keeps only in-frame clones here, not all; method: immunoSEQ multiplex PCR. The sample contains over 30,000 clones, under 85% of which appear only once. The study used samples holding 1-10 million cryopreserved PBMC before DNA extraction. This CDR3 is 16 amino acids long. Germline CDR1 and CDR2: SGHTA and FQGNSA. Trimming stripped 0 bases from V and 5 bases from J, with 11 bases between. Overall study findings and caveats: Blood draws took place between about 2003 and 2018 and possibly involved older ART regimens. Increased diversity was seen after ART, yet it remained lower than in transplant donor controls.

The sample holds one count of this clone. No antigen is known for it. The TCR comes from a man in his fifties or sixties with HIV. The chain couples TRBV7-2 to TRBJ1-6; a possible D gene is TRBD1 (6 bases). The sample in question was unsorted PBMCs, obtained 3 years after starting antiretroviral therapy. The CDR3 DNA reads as TGTGCCAGCAGCTTAGCAAGGGGGAGTAATAATTCACCCCTCCACTTT. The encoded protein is CASSLARGSNNSPLHF.